This TCR beta chain was observed in a study of blood T cell repertoires in COVID-19. Study details: The cDNA or gDNA used as material had been derived from T cells, B-cell-depleted T cells, or PBMCs.

The length of the CDR3 is 17 residues. Germline V CDR1 and CDR2: LNHDA, SQIVND (reference sequence). V gave up 6 bases and J gave up 1 base; unmatched junction bases: 12. TCRdb keeps only in-frame clones here, not all; method: immunoSEQ multiplex PCR. This table holds fewer than 250,000 clones, roughly 85% found once. This receptor was obtained from a woman in her 50s with acute COVID-19. The sequencing input was PBMCs or T cells enriched from blood (not recorded which). V is TRBV19 and J is TRBJ1-1, with 9 bases identical to TRBD1. Here the CDR3 reads CASRRQPGTGTNTEAFF. CDR3 sequence (DNA): TGTGCCAGTAGACGCCAACCCGGGACAGGGACGAACACTGAAGCTTTCTTT.